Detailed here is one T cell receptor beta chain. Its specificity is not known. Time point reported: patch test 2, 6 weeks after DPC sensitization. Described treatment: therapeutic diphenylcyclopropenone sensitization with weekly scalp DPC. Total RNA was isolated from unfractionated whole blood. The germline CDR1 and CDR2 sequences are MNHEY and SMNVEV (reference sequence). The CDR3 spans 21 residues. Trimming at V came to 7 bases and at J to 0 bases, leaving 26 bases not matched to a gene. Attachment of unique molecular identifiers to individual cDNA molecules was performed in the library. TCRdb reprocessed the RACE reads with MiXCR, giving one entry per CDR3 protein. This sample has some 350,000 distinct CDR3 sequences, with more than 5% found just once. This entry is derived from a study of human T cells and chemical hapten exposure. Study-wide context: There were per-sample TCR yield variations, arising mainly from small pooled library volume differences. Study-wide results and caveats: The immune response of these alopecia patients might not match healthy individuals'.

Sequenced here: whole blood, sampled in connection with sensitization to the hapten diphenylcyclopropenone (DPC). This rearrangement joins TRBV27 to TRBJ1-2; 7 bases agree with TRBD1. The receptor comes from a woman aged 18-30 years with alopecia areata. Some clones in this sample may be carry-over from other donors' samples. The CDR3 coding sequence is TGTGCCAGCAACCCCGCTTATCCTCGACCGGGGACAGATTACACTAACTATGGCTACACCTTC. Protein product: CASNPAYPRPGTDYTNYGYTF.